These 4 T cell receptor beta chains share one sample of origin, sequenced in a study of cytomegalovirus exposure and HLA in healthy donors (dated by TCRdb to about 2017). The library was generated by the immunoSEQ multiplex PCR assay. For the multiplex PCR, a mixture combining 60 forward primers for TCR Vbeta segments and 13 reverse primers for TCR Jbeta segments was used. TCRdb stores this immuneACCESS table with in-frame sequences only. Part of the clones is absent; in the studies checked, under half of the shortfall reflects unresolved V genes, and no reason is known for the rest. This sample has 33,000 or so clones in its table, and 90% to 95% of those were observed once. The top ten clonotypes cover 2% to 3% of the sample. Sequencing input: PBMCs. The receptor source for this set is a woman between 18 and 30 years old in good health and CMV-seronegative.

The V call is TRBV29-1, the J call TRBJ2-7, with a tentative D call TRBD1 (6 bases). Germline V CDR1 and CDR2: SQVTM, ANQGSEA. This CDR3 has 15 residues. Deletions cut 6 bases from V and 5 bases from J, with 23 bases between. The CDR3 sequence is CSVVRAGVSSHEQYF. The DNA of the CDR3 is TGCAGCGTCGTTAGGGCAGGGGTTTCCAGTCACGAGCAGTACTTC.

The rearrangement joins TRBV28 to TRBJ1-5, with 7 bases identical to TRBD1. This CDR3 region has 13 residues. Germline CDR1 and CDR2: MDHEN and SYDVKM. V lost 2 bases, J lost 6 bases, and 1 base stayed unmatched. The CDR3 nucleotides are TGTGCCAGCAGTTTAACAGGGGTTCAGCCCCAGCATTTT. It specifies CASSLTGVQPQHF.

The V call is TRBV28, the J call TRBJ2-4; 11 bases match TRBD2. Germline-derived CDR1 and CDR2 are MDHEN and SYDVKM. This CDR3 has 19 amino acids. The trim removed 6 bases at V and 0 bases at J, leaving 13 bases unmatched. CDR3 residues: CASSPLGTSGALAKNIQYF. The CDR3 DNA follows: TGTGCCAGCAGCCCTTTGGGGACTAGCGGTGCATTAGCCAAAAACATTCAGTACTTC.

The chain's CDR3 is CASRRDSVNTEAFF. CDR3 nucleotide sequence: TGTGCCAGCAGAAGGGACAGCGTGAACACTGAAGCTTTCTTT. The chain links TRBV5-4 to TRBJ1-1, with TRBD1 matching 7 bases. Germline CDR1 is SGHNT and CDR2 is YYREEE (reference sequence). The V segment lost 5 bases and the J segment 0 bases; nucleotides outside the gene matches: 4. The CDR3 covers 14 residues.